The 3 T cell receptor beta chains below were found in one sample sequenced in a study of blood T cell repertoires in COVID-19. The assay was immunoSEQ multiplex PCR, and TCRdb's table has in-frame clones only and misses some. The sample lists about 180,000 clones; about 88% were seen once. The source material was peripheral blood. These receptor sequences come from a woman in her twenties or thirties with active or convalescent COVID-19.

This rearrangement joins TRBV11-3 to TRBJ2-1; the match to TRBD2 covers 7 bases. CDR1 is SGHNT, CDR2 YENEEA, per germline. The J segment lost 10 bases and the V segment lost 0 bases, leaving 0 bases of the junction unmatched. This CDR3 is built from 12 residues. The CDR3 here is CASSLEGGEQFF. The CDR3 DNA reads TGTGCCAGCAGCTTAGAGGGAGGGGAGCAGTTCTTC.

The CDR3 region is CATSDLQRDGRNTEAFF. The CDR3 DNA reads TGTGCCACCAGTGATTTACAGAGGGATGGTAGGAACACTGAAGCTTTCTTT. The chain employs TRBV24-1 and TRBJ1-1; D gene uncertain. Germline V gene data show CDR1 as KGHDR and CDR2 as SFDVKD. This CDR3 contains 17 residues. V lost 1 base, J lost 1 base, and 15 bases lay in between.

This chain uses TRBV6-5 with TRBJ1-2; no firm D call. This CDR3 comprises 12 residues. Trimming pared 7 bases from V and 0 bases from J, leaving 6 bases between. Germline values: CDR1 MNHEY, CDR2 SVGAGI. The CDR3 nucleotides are TGTGCCAGCATCGGAGCTAACTATGGCTACACCTTC. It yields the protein CASIGANYGYTF.